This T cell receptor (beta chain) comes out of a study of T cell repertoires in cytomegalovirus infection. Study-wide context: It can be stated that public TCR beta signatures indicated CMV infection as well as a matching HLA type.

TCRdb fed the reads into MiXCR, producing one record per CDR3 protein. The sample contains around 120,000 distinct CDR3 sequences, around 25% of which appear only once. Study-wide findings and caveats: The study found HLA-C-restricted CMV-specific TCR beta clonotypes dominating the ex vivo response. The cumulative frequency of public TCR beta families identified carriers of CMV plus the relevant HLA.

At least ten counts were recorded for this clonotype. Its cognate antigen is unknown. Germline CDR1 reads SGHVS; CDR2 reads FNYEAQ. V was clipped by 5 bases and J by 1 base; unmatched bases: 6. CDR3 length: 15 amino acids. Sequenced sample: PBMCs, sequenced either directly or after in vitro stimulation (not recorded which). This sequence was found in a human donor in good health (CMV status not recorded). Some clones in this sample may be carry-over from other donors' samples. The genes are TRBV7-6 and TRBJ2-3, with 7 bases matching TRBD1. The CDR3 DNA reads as TGTGCCAGCAGCACCACAGGGGCCCGCACAGATACGCAGTATTTT. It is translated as CASSTTGARTDTQYF.